Listed here are 8 T cell receptor beta chains from one sample, sequenced in a study of molecular identifiers for immune sequencing clone quantification. MiXCR was run by TCRdb on the PCR reads, yielding one entry per CDR3 protein. The sample yields some 100,000 distinct CDR3 sequences, over 30% seen once. Material: naive CD8+ T cells from blood, with Jurkat cell RNA spiked in. Subset specified: FACS-sorted CD8+CD4-CCR7+CD45RA+ naive T cells. These receptors came from a human donor in good health. Some libraries in this study had Jurkat cell RNA spiked in.

The rearrangement uses TRBV4-2 and TRBJ2-7, with 7 bases matching TRBD1. J gave up 5 bases and V 3 bases, and 4 bases lay outside the gene matches. The germline CDR1 and CDR2 sequences are LGHNA and YNFKEQ. The CDR3 length is 13 residues. CDR3 DNA: TGTGCCAGCAGCCAGCGACAGGGCGACGAGCAGTACTTC. Amino acid sequence: CASSQRQGDEQYF.

This clonotype was found many times. This chain joins TRBV7-2 and TRBJ2-3; D might be TRBD1 or TRBD2, each matching 6 bases. Germline CDR1 reads SGHTA; CDR2 reads FQGNSA. Trimming removed 1 base at V and 4 bases at J, with 9 bases between. This CDR3 has 14 amino acids. This chain's CDR3 is CASSLVGGPDTQYF. The CDR3 DNA reads TGTGCCAGCAGCTTAGTCGGGGGCCCAGATACGCAGTATTTT.

This sequence joins TRBV7-6 and TRBJ2-7; 11 nucleotides agree with TRBD2. Germline V gene data show CDR1 as SGHVS and CDR2 as FNYEAQ. This CDR3 has 12 residues. The V gene end was trimmed by 9 bases and the J gene end by 2 bases; junction bases not matched to a gene: 0. The CDR3 sequence is CASSGRAYEQYF. The CDR3 DNA sequence: TGTGCCAGTAGCGGGAGGGCCTACGAGCAGTACTTC.

As for this clonotype: The junction departs from the called germline gene at one end, perhaps through a read error. The V call is TRBV5-5, the J call TRBJ1-1, with D uncertain. This CDR3 contains 13 residues. Germline values: CDR1 SGHKS, CDR2 YYEKEE (reference sequence). The CDR3, as DNA: TGTGCCAGCAGCTTGCCCGATTTACTTGAAGCTTCCTTT. The encoded protein is CASSLPDLLEASF.

This clonotype has more than one count but fewer than ten. This rearrangement joins TRBV20-1 to TRBJ2-7, with TRBD2 as a possible D gene (5 bases). CDR3 length: 11 amino acids. V was cut by 0 bases and J by 7 bases, with 7 bases left in between. Germline V CDR1 and CDR2: DFQATT, SNEGSKA (reference sequence). CDR3 bases: TGCAGTGCTAGAGAAGGGAGAGAGCAGTACTTC. Residues: CSAREGREQYF.

Concerning this clonotype: A read error is possible here, since a much larger clone lies one base away. Without the conserved terminal phenylalanine or tryptophan, this CDR3 likely stems from a read error. The CDR3 is CASTRTSEVGELFI. DNA for the CDR3: TGTGCCAGCACCCGGACTAGCGAGGTCGGGGAGCTGTTTATT. The rearrangement joins TRBV7-9 to TRBJ2-2, with 9 bases identical to TRBD2. Germline V gene sequence: CDR1 SEHNR, CDR2 FQNEAQ (reference sequence). J lost 7 bases, V lost 7 bases, and 7 bases had no gene match. The CDR3 spans 14 residues.

The rearrangement links TRBV7-9 to TRBJ2-2; D gene unclear. The CDR3 runs 14 residues. Trimming shortened V by 2 bases and J by 3 bases, and 7 bases separated the two germline ends. CDR1 is SEHNR and CDR2 is FQNEAQ in the germline V gene (reference sequence). The CDR3 DNA follows: TGTGCCAGCAGCTTAAGAGAAGACACCGGGGAGCTGTTTTTT. This sequence encodes CASSLREDTGELFF.

This clonotype was detected many times. The V gene is TRBV10-3, the J gene TRBJ2-5; 8 bases line up with TRBD1. This CDR3 contains 15 residues. Germline-derived CDR1 and CDR2 are ENHRY and SYGVKD. V shed 6 bases, J shed 1 base, and the junction held 7 bases outside the gene matches. CDR3 bases: TGTGCCATCAGCGGCAGGGGGCCGTTCCAAGAGACCCAGTACTTC. The encoded protein is CAISGRGPFQETQYF.